The clone carrying this T cell receptor (beta chain) was detected only a few times. Its antigen is unidentified. These data are taken from a study of T-cell memory formation after mild COVID-19. Study conclusions and caveats: Later expanders leaned CD4+, whereas day 15 to 85 contracting clones were balanced CD4/CD8. Among CD4+ contracting clones, most were CM and EM, and CD8+ ones EMRA. Some clones that responded turned up in pre-infection memory, which suggests that cross-reactive memory joined in.

Constant-segment primers were used for 5'RACE, and the resulting TCR alpha and TCR beta cDNA libraries carried sample barcodes and UMIs. TCRdb re-derived calls from the 5' RACE reads in MiXCR, one entry per CDR3 protein. The table includes a few hundred thousand distinct CDR3 sequences, 16% detected once. This CDR3 has 17 amino acids. The trim removed 3 bases at V and 1 base at J, leaving 8 bases unmatched. Germline V CDR1 and CDR2: SGDLS, YYNGEE. The receptor comes from a man in his late teens or twenties who had mild COVID-19 (a few samples of this study predate the infection). Cell type and time point are not known. The V gene is TRBV9, the J gene TRBJ2-2; 8 bases are shared with TRBD1. Material: PBMCs or a T cell subset sorted from them (not recorded which). The CDR3 DNA is TGTGCCAGCAGCGCCCCCGCCGGGACAGGGAACACCGGGGAGCTGTTTTTT. Translation: CASSAPAGTGNTGELFF.